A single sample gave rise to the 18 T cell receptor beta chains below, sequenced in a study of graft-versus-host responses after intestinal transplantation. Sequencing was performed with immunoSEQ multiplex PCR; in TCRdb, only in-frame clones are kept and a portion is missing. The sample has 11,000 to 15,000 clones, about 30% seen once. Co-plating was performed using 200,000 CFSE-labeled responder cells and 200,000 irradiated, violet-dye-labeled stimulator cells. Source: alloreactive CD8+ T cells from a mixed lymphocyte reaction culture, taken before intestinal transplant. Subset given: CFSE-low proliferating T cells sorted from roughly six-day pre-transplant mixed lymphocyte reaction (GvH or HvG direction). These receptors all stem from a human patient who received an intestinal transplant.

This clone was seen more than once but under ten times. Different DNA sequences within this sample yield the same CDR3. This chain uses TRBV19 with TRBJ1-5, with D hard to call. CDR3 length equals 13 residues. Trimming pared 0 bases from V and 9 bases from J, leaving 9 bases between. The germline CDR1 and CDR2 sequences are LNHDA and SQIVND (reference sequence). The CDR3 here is CASSIDNPGPQHF. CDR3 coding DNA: TGTGCCAGTAGTATAGATAACCCGGGGCCCCAGCATTTT.

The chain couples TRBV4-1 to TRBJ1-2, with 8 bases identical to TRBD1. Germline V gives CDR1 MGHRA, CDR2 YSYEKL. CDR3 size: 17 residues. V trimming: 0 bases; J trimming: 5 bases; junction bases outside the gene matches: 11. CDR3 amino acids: CASSQDPGQGLGYGYTF. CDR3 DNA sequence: TGCGCCAGCAGCCAAGATCCAGGACAGGGATTAGGGTATGGCTACACCTTC.

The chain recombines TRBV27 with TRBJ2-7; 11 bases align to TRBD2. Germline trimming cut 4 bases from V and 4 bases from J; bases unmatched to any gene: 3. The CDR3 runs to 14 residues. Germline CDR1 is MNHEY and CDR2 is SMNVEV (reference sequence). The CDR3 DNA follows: TGTGCCAGCAGTTGGGGGACTAGCGGTTACGAGCAGTACTTC. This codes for CASSWGTSGYEQYF.

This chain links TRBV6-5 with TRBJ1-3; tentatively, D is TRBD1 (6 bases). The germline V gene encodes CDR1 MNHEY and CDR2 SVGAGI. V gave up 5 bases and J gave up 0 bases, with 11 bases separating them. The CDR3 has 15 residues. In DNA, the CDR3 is TGTGCCAGCAGTCAACAGGGAAGCTCTGGAAACACCATATATTTT. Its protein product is CASSQQGSSGNTIYF.

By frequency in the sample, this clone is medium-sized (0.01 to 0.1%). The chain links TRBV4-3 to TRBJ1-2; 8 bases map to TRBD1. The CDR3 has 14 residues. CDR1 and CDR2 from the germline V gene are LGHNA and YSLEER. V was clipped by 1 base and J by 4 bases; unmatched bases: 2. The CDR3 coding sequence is TGCGCCAGCAGCCAAGGACAGGGGACCTATGGCTACACCTTC. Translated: CASSQGQGTYGYTF.

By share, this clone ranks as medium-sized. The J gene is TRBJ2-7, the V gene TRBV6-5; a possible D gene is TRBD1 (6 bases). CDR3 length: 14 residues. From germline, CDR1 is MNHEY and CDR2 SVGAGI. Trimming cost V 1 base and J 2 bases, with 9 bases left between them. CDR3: CASSYFQGPYEQYF. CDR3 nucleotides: TGTGCCAGCAGTTACTTTCAGGGGCCCTACGAGCAGTACTTC.

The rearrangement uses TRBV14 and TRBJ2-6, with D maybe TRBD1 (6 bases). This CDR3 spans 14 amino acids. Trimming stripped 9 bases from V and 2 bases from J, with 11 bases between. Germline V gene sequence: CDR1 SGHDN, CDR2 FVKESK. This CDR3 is CASTGSPGANVLTF. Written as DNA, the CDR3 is TGTGCCAGTACAGGGTCCCCTGGGGCCAACGTCCTGACTTTC.

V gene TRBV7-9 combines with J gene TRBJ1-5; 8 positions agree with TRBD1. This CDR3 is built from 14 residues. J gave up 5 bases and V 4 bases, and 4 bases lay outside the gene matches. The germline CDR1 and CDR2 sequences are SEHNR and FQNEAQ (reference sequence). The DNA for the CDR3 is TGTGCCAGCAGCTCCGCGACAGGGGATCAGCCCCAGCATTTT. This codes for CASSSATGDQPQHF.

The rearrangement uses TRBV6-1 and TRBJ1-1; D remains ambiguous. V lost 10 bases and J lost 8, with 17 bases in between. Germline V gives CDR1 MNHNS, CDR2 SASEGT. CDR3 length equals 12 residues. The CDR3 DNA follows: TGTGCCACCGATCTACCCGGGTTCGAAGCTTTCTTT. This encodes CATDLPGFEAFF.

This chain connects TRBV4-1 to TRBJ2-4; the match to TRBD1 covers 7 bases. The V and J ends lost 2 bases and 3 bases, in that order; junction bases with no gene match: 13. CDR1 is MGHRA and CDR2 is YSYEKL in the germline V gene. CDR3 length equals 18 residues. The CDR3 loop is CASSQSYPTGLGKNIQYF. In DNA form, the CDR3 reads TGCGCCAGCAGCCAATCCTACCCGACAGGGTTAGGCAAAAACATTCAGTACTTC.

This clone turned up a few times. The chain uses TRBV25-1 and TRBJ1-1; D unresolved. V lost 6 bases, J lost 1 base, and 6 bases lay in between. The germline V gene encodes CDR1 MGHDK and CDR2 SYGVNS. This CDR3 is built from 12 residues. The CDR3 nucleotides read TGTGCCAGCAGAACTGGGAACACTGAAGCTTTCTTT. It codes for CASRTGNTEAFF.

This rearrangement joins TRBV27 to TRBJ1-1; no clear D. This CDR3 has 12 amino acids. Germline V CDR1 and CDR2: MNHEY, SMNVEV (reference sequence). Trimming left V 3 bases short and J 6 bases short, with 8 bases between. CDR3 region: CASSFTGSEAFF. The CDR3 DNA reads TGTGCCAGCAGTTTCACCGGTTCTGAAGCTTTCTTT.

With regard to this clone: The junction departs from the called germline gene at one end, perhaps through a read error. The CDR3 spells CAWRVLGGGTDTQYF. As DNA, the CDR3 is TGTGCCTGGCGTGTACTCGGGGGGGGCACCGATACGCAGTATTTT. The V call is TRBV30, the J call TRBJ2-3, with 8 nucleotides matching TRBD2. CDR1 is GTSNPN and CDR2 is SVGIG in the germline V gene (reference sequence). The CDR3 extends over 15 amino acids.

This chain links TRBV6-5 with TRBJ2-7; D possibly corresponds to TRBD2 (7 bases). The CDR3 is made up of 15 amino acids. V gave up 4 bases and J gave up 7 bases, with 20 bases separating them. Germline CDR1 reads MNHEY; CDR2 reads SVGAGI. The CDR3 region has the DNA TGTGCCAGCAGTTCGTTAGGGGGGGGCGGTCGTGAGCAGTACTTC. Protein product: CASSSLGGGGREQYF.

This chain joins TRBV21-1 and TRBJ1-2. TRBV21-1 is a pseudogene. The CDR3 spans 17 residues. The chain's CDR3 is CASPGRGSHVRAYGYTF. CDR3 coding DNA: TGTGCCAGCCCTGGGAGAGGCAGTCACGTGCGGGCCTATGGCTACACCTTC.

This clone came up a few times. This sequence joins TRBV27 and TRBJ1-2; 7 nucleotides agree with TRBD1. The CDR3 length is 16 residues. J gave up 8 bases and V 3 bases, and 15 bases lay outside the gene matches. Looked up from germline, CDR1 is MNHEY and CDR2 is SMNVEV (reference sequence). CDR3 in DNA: TGTGCCAGCAGTTTCCAAGACAGGGTACTCCTAGGGGGCTACACCTTC. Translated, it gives CASSFQDRVLLGGYTF.

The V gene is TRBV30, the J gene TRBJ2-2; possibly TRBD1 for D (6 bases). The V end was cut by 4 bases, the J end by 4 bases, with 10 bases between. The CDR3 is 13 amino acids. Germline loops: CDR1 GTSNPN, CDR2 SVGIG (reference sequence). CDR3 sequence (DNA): TGTGCCTGGAATAGGGGGACCACCGGGGAGCTGTTTTTT. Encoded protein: CAWNRGTTGELFF.

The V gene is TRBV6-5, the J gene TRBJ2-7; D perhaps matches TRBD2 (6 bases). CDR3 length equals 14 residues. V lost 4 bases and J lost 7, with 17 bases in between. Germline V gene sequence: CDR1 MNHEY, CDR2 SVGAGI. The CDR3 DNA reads TGTGCCAGCAGTTGGGGGACGGGACTTCGGGAGCAGTACTTC. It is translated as CASSWGTGLREQYF.